The clone carrying this T cell receptor (beta chain) was recorded many times. Its antigen remains unidentified. Germline values: CDR1 DFQATT, CDR2 SNEGSKA (reference sequence). The CDR3 runs to 14 residues. J was trimmed by 1 base and V by 5 bases; bases with no gene match: 4. Template switching added a universal primer binding site, and final cDNA carried unique molecular identifiers. Via MiXCR, TCRdb re-called the 5' RACE reads, giving one row per CDR3 protein. The data hold some 270,000 distinct CDR3 sequences, with about 8% observed a single time. Among all donors, each was a healthy Caucasian. This entry belongs to a study of identical twins. Findings of the study overall: The abundant beta clonotypes from cord blood had fewer insertions, and memory repertoires had none of this.

This same sample was also taken into another study, of yellow fever vaccine responses in identical twins.

The genes are TRBV20-1 and TRBJ2-2, with 7 bases that match TRBD1. The sequenced material came from CD8+ T cells sorted from blood. The source of this sequence is a woman aged 18-35 years in good health. CDR3 amino acids: CSALDRLNTGELFF. The CDR3 DNA sequence: TGCAGTGCTTTGGACAGGCTGAACACCGGGGAGCTGTTTTTT.